The 29 T cell receptor beta chains below all came from one sample that was sequenced in a study of cytomegalovirus exposure and HLA in healthy donors. 60 Vbeta and 13 Jbeta primers were used in PCR. Assay used: immunoSEQ multiplex PCR; TCRdb lists only in-frame clones, some missing. The sample has about 120,000 clones, around 84% seen once. The sequenced sample was PBMCs. Receptors originate from a woman aged 25 to 39 in good health and CMV-seropositive.

The rearrangement links TRBV15 to TRBJ2-5; D is perhaps TRBD1 (5 bases). Germline V gene sequence: CDR1 LNHNV, CDR2 YYDKDF (reference sequence). This CDR3 region has 15 residues. Trimming took 0 bases from V and 5 from J, leaving 13 bases between them. The CDR3 region is CATSRDRGPRETQYF. In nucleotides, the CDR3 is TGTGCCACCAGCAGAGATAGGGGCCCTCGGGAGACCCAGTACTTC.

The chain carries TRBV4-1 and TRBJ2-7; 9 bases are shared with TRBD2. V gave up 3 bases and J gave up 4 bases; unmatched junction bases: 7. Germline CDR1 and CDR2: MGHRA and YSYEKL. This CDR3 contains 15 residues. The DNA for the CDR3 is TGCGCCAGCAGCCAGGGGACTAGCAGGCCATACGAGCAGTACTTC. Residues: CASSQGTSRPYEQYF.

Only a few counts were recorded for this clone. The chain uses TRBV2 and TRBJ1-1, with no clear D. The germline V gene has CDR1 SNHLY and CDR2 FYNNEI. The V and J ends lost 1 base and 5 bases respectively, with 8 bases between them. The CDR3 length is 13 residues. The CDR3: CASSEGGGTEAFF. For the CDR3, the DNA is TGTGCCAGCAGTGAAGGGGGAGGGACTGAAGCTTTCTTT.

This clone was counted a few times. As DNA, the CDR3 is TGCAGCGTGCTAGCGGGGGGGCCGGACGAGCAGTACTTC. This encodes CSVLAGGPDEQYF. This rearrangement joins TRBV29-1 to TRBJ2-7, with 12 bases fitting TRBD2. CDR1 SQVTM and CDR2 ANQGSEA come from the germline V gene. This CDR3 contains 13 residues. Losses at the gene ends were 6 bases for V and 5 bases for J; bases not matched to a gene: 5.

This chain links TRBV2 with TRBJ1-3; D unresolved. This CDR3 comprises 15 residues. V was clipped by 7 bases and J by 4 bases, with 17 bases between them. Looked up from germline, CDR1 is SNHLY and CDR2 is FYNNEI. The CDR3 DNA reads TGTGCCAGCACCACCTCACCGGGAGCAGGAAACACCATATATTTT. Its protein is CASTTSPGAGNTIYF.

The rearrangement joins TRBV2 to TRBJ2-7; 16 bases match TRBD2. Unmatched junction bases numbered 7, after V lost 0 bases and J lost 2 bases. Germline lookup yields CDR1 SNHLY and CDR2 FYNNEI. This CDR3 has 19 amino acids. The CDR3: CASSEAPGTSGGEAYEQYF. DNA for the CDR3: TGTGCCAGCAGTGAAGCGCCGGGGACTAGCGGGGGGGAGGCCTACGAGCAGTACTTC.

The DNA of the CDR3 is TGTGCCAGCAGCTTAGGGGGACACTACGAGCAGTACTTC. Its protein product is CASSLGGHYEQYF. This chain connects TRBV7-3 to TRBJ2-7, with D possibly TRBD1 on 6 matching bases. V was cut by 2 bases and J by 3 bases, with 8 bases left in between. There are 13 residues in the CDR3. CDR1 and CDR2 from the germline V gene are SGHTA and FQGTGA. The full variable domain, with the rest looked up from reference TRBV7-3 and TRBJ2-7, is GAGVSQTPSNKVTEKGKYVELRCDPISGHTALYWYRQSLGQGPEFLIYFQGTGAADDSGLPNDRFFAVRPEGSVSTLKIQRTERGDSAVYLCASSLGGHYEQYFGPGTRLTVT.

This chain links TRBV9 with TRBJ2-3; maybe TRBD2 (5 bases). Germline CDR1 and CDR2: SGDLS and YYNGEE. The CDR3 is 15 residues long. Trimming shortened V by 6 bases and J by 0 bases, and 14 bases separated the two germline ends. CDR3 coding DNA: TGTGCCAGCAAACGGGGAGTTTCTAGCACAGATACGCAGTATTTT. Amino acid sequence: CASKRGVSSTDTQYF.

The chain joins TRBV7-9 to TRBJ1-5, with a possible D match to TRBD1 (5 bases). Trimming took off 3 bases at V and 5 bases at J, with 8 bases between the two ends. The CDR3 spans 13 residues. Germline V gene sequence: CDR1 SEHNR, CDR2 FQNEAQ (reference sequence). The DNA for the CDR3 is TGTGCCAGCAGCTTGGGACTCTATCAGCCCCAGCATTTT. Its translation is CASSLGLYQPQHF.

The CDR3 loop reads CASRATDRGLRETQYF. The CDR3 DNA reads as TGTGCCAGTAGGGCCACCGACAGGGGGCTCAGGGAGACCCAGTACTTC. The rearrangement links TRBV19 to TRBJ2-5, with 10 bases fitting TRBD1. CDR3 length: 16 amino acids. Germline V gene data show CDR1 as LNHDA and CDR2 as SQIVND (reference sequence). J was trimmed by 5 bases and V by 6 bases; bases with no gene match: 12. The whole variable domain, remainder taken from reference TRBV19 and TRBJ2-5, is DGGITQSPKYLFRKEGQNVTLSCEQNLNHDAMYWYRQDPGQGLRLIYYSQIVNDFQKGDIAEGYSVSREKKESFPLTVTSAQKNPTAFYLCASRATDRGLRETQYFGPGTRLLVL.

This chain joins TRBV28 and TRBJ2-7; tentatively, D is TRBD1 (6 bases). Germline CDR1 and CDR2: MDHEN and SYDVKM. The CDR3 totals 14 residues. The germline V and J ends were trimmed by 6 bases and 2 bases, with 14 bases remaining between them. CDR3 nucleotide sequence: TGTGCCAGCAGAGACCTCGGACAGCCCTACGAGCAGTACTTC. Translation: CASRDLGQPYEQYF.

The chain joins TRBV19 to TRBJ1-3, with D possibly matching TRBD1 (5 bases). The CDR3 sequence is 17 residues long. The germline V and J ends were trimmed by 3 bases and 0 bases, with 15 bases remaining between them. The germline V gene has CDR1 LNHDA and CDR2 SQIVND (reference sequence). The CDR3 DNA sequence: TGTGCCAGTAGTATTTCCCCGGGACTGACCTCTGGAAACACCATATATTTT. Translation: CASSISPGLTSGNTIYF.

There are a few counts of this clone. CDR3 sequence: CSVGIVGSSYNEQFF. In DNA, the CDR3 is TGCAGCGTTGGGATCGTGGGGAGCTCCTACAATGAGCAGTTCTTC. The chain employs TRBV29-1 and TRBJ2-1, with a possible D match to TRBD2 (5 bases). The V end lost 4 bases, the J end lost 0 bases, and 13 bases lay between the germline ends. The CDR3 length is 15 residues. Germline V gene lookup returns CDR1 SQVTM and CDR2 ANQGSEA.

The chain employs TRBV18 and TRBJ1-2; D possibly corresponds to TRBD1 (6 bases). CDR1 KGHSH and CDR2 LQKENI come from the germline V gene. CDR3 length: 14 amino acids. Deletions cut 4 bases from V and 9 bases from J, with 18 bases between. Here the CDR3 DNA reads TGTGCCAGCTCACTCCCAACAGGGACCTTTAGCTACACCTTC. Protein: CASSLPTGTFSYTF. The full variable domain, its missing parts supplied by reference TRBV18 and TRBJ1-2, is NAGVMQNPRHLVRRRGQEARLRCSPMKGHSHVYWYRQLPEEGLKFMVYLQKENIIDESGMPKERFSAEFPKEGPSILRIQQVVRGDSAAYFCASSLPTGTFSYTFGSGTRLTVV.

The chain has TRBV5-4 and TRBJ1-2; 9 positions agree with TRBD1. Germline CDR1 is SGHNT and CDR2 is YYREEE (reference sequence). The CDR3 length is 14 residues. V was pared by 3 bases and J by 7 bases, with 7 bases of the junction left unmatched. The DNA of the CDR3 is TGTGCCAGCAGCTGGGGGACAGGGTGGGGTGGCTACACCTTC. This gives the protein CASSWGTGWGGYTF.

This chain joins TRBV28 and TRBJ1-1; D may be TRBD1 (5 bases). Trimming removed 8 bases from V and 1 base from J, with 5 bases in between. From germline, CDR1 is MDHEN and CDR2 SYDVKM. The CDR3 is 11 amino acids. This CDR3 reads CASGQNTEAFF. In DNA, the CDR3 is TGTGCCAGCGGACAGAACACTGAAGCTTTCTTT.

The chain has TRBV6-1 and TRBJ2-1, with 8 bases aligning to TRBD2. The V segment lost 4 bases and the J segment 9 bases; nucleotides outside the gene matches: 8. CDR1 is MNHNS, CDR2 SASEGT, per germline. The CDR3 runs 14 residues. The CDR3 region has the DNA TGTGCCAGCAGTGCGCAGCGGGGGACATTTGAGCAGTTCTTC. It translates to CASSAQRGTFEQFF.

The chain uses TRBV19 and TRBJ2-5; 15 bases are a match to TRBD2. V lost 3 bases to trimming and J lost 4 bases; unmatched junction nucleotides: 6. The CDR3 consists of 17 residues. Germline V gene lookup returns CDR1 LNHDA and CDR2 SQIVND (reference sequence). In DNA, the CDR3 is TGTGCCAGTAGTATTGGGACTAGCGGGGGGAAGAGAGAGACCCAGTACTTC. It translates to CASSIGTSGGKRETQYF.

Details on this clone: This specimen includes other DNA sequences encoding the same CDR3. The chain carries TRBV5-1 and TRBJ1-3, with D maybe TRBD1 (6 bases). This CDR3 comprises 15 residues. In germline, CDR1 is SGHRS, CDR2 YFSETQ. V was pared by 4 bases and J by 0 bases, with 11 bases between. DNA of the CDR3: TGCGCCAGCAGCCACGACAGGAGCTCTGGAAACACCATATATTTT. Amino acid sequence: CASSHDRSSGNTIYF.

The CDR3 nucleotides read TGTGCCAGCAGCCTAGCCGCGGCGGACAGGGGAGACATTCAGTACTTC. Translated: CASSLAAADRGDIQYF. V and J are TRBV4-2 and TRBJ2-4; TRBD1 matches 9 bases. Germline CDR1 LGHNA, CDR2 YNFKEQ. With 4 bases clipped from V and 8 bases from J, the junction kept 12 bases outside the gene matches. There are 16 residues in the CDR3.

V is TRBV5-6 and J is TRBJ2-3; 7 bases map to TRBD2. The CDR3 covers 15 residues. CDR1 is SGHDT, CDR2 YYEEEE, per germline. V gave up 1 base and J gave up 3 bases; unmatched junction bases: 5. In DNA form, the CDR3 reads TGTGCCAGCAGCTTGCCCGGGGGGATGACAGATACGCAGTATTTT. This gives the protein CASSLPGGMTDTQYF.

V and J are TRBV19 and TRBJ2-3, with TRBD2 matching 8 bases. After removal of 6 bases from V and 1 base from J, the junction contained 6 bases not matched to a gene. This CDR3 has 15 amino acids. Germline assignment: CDR1 LNHDA and CDR2 SQIVND (reference sequence). The CDR3 here is CASRVGGGGTDTQYF. CDR3 nucleotides: TGTGCCAGTAGGGTCGGGGGGGGCGGCACAGATACGCAGTATTTT.

The rearrangement joins TRBV30 to TRBJ2-7; 9 bases are shared with TRBD1. Trimming took 5 bases from V and 6 from J; bases not matched to a gene: 11. Germline values: CDR1 GTSNPN, CDR2 SVGIG (reference sequence). The CDR3 spans 14 residues. This chain's CDR3 is CAWDTGTGTSEQYF. The CDR3 region has the DNA TGTGCCTGGGATACCGGGACAGGGACAAGCGAGCAGTACTTC.

The chain recombines TRBV5-1 with TRBJ2-3, with a weak D call TRBD2 (5 bases). V lost 3 bases and J 5 bases, leaving 22 bases between the germline ends. CDR1 and CDR2 (germline): SGHRS, YFSETQ. The CDR3 loop spans 17 amino acids. CDR3 sequence: CASSSGGAAQGIDTQYF. The CDR3 DNA follows: TGCGCCAGCAGCTCAGGAGGCGCGGCTCAAGGCATAGATACGCAGTATTTT.

V gene TRBV7-9 combines with J gene TRBJ1-4; 9 positions match TRBD1. Unmatched junction bases numbered 8, after V lost 3 bases and J lost 0 bases. Germline CDR1 is SEHNR and CDR2 is FQNEAQ (reference sequence). This CDR3 has 18 residues. The CDR3 DNA sequence: TGTGCCAGCAGCTTCGACAGGGGGTGGGGTTCAACTAATGAAAAACTGTTTTTT. It yields the protein CASSFDRGWGSTNEKLFF.

The chain carries TRBV2 and TRBJ1-5, with 8 bases that match TRBD1. Trimming took 5 bases from V and 1 from J; bases not matched to a gene: 7. The CDR3 length is 16 residues. From germline, CDR1 is SNHLY and CDR2 FYNNEI. Here the CDR3 reads CASSPPTGVSNQPQHF. CDR3 DNA: TGTGCCAGCAGTCCTCCGACAGGGGTGAGCAATCAGCCCCAGCATTTT.

The rearrangement uses TRBV9 and TRBJ2-1, with D tentatively TRBD2 (5 bases). V lost 1 base, J lost 4 bases, and 12 bases lay in between. The CDR3 length is 15 residues. From germline, CDR1 is SGDLS and CDR2 YYNGEE. The CDR3 DNA sequence: TGTGCCAGCAGCGTATTATCTGGCGGGTACAATGAGCAGTTCTTC. It encodes CASSVLSGGYNEQFF.

This clone has just a few counts. This chain links TRBV6-5 with TRBJ1-5; D unclear. V lost 6 bases and J lost 4, with 7 bases in between. Per the germline V gene, CDR1 is MNHEY and CDR2 is SVGAGI. This CDR3 contains 12 residues. This chain's CDR3 is CASRSLNQPQHF. CDR3 nucleotide sequence: TGTGCCAGCAGATCCTTAAATCAGCCCCAGCATTTT.

The rearrangement uses TRBV5-8 and TRBJ1-4, with D unresolved. Germline loops: CDR1 SGHTS, CDR2 YDEGEE. V dropped 0 bases and J dropped 8 bases, with 11 bases sitting between them. The CDR3 is made up of 14 amino acids. The CDR3 DNA reads TGTGCCAGCAGCTTGGTGGGCCATACAGAAAAACTGTTTTTT. It is translated as CASSLVGHTEKLFF.